The sequence of this TCR beta chain was determined in a study of cytomegalovirus exposure and HLA in healthy donors. Study in general: Most genotyped donors, roughly 83% of fewer than 400, had Caucasian-associated genetic ancestry.

The PCR made use of 60 Vbeta and 13 Jbeta primers. Measured with immunoSEQ multiplex PCR; TCRdb has only the in-frame clones, and not every one. The data hold fewer than 150,000 clones, with over 75% observed a single time. This CDR3 spans 15 amino acids. From germline, CDR1 is SGHVS and CDR2 FNYEAQ. V lost 1 base, J lost 1 base, and 10 bases lay in between. The chain is built from TRBV7-6 and TRBJ2-5; possible D gene TRBD1, 5 bases. Material: PBMCs. The clonotype originates from a man between 45 and 60 years old in good health and CMV-seronegative. CDR3: CASSLGQGTQETQYF. The CDR3 DNA is TGTGCCAGCAGCTTAGGGCAGGGAACCCAAGAGACCCAGTACTTC.